The text below deals with one TCR beta chain. Antigen unknown. This specimen belongs to a study of CXCR3-negative and CXCR3-positive naive CD8 T cells. General study results and limits: Memory cells differed in TRBV-TRBJ usage, but naive CXCR3-negative and CXCR3-positive cells had similar usage. Naive subsets displayed similar surface CD5, and TCR strength was inferred from TRB CDR3 properties. PBMCs showed partially decreased CXCR3 expression after cryopreservation, and most assays used fresh PBMCs.

The libraries of TRB cDNA were constructed through 5' RACE using UMI labels. From its re-call of the 5' RACE reads, TCRdb lists each CDR3 protein once, without DNA. This sample contains about 40,000 distinct CDR3 sequences. The receptor was derived from a human donor in good health. Some clones in this sample may be carry-over from other donors' samples. The source material was memory CD8+ T cells from blood.

CDR3 loop: CASSQVVRVGAVWYEQYF. J is TRBJ2-7 and V is TRBV4-1; without DNA, the TCRdb call of TRBD2 cannot be checked. This CDR3 is 18 amino acids long. The germline V gene encodes CDR1 MGHRA and CDR2 YSYEKL.